This TCR beta chain was identified in a study of T-cell reconstitution after alpha-beta-depleted transplantation in children. The study, taken as a whole, reports: The authors attributed T-cell counts and diversity one year after transplant mostly to newly produced T cells. Reportedly, roughly two months post-transplant, alpha-beta T cells arose from several hundred expanded graft clones.

Germline V lookup: CDR1 MDHEN, CDR2 SYDVKM. The CDR3 contains 20 residues. Library preparation (for TCRbeta) was performed with unique molecular identifiers. From the PCR reads, TCRdb called clonotypes with MiXCR, one entry per CDR3 protein. Seen here are just over 950,000 distinct CDR3 sequences, roughly 31% observed once, and the top ten hold 25% to 35%. Comment on this clonotype: The antigen remains undetermined. A junction end diverges from the germline sequence, so it may reflect a read error.

J is TRBJ1-5 and V is TRBV28; 9 bases align to TRBD1. The TCR originated in a boy younger than two who had a stem cell transplant for SCID, so the T cells may come from the graft donor. The specimen comprised PBMCs, mostly from graft donor cells, sampled 360 days after TCRalphabeta/CD19-depleted stem cell transplant. DNA of the CDR3: TGTGCCGGCAGTGATAGACGGTACGGGACAGGGCCTTATAGCAATCAGCCCCAGCATTTT. Its translation: CAGSDRRYGTGPYSNQPQHF.